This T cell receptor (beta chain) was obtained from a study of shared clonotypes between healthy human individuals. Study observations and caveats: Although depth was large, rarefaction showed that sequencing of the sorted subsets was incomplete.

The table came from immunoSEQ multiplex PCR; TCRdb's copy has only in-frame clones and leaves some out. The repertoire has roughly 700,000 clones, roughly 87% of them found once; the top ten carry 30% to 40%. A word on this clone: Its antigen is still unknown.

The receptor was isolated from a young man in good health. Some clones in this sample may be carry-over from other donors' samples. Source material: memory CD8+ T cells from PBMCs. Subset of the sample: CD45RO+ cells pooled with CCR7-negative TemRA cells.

In nucleotides, the CDR3 is TGTGCCAGCAGCTCACAGGTAAACACTGAAGCTTTCTTT. Its protein is CASSSQVNTEAFF. This rearrangement joins TRBV7-7 to TRBJ1-1, with D perhaps matching TRBD1 (5 bases). The germline gives CDR1 SSHAT, CDR2 FNYEAQ (reference sequence). V gave up 4 bases and J gave up 2 bases, with 8 bases separating them. The CDR3 contains 13 residues. The full variable domain, its missing parts supplied by reference TRBV7-7 and TRBJ1-1, is GAGVSQSPRYKVTKRGQDVTLRCDPISSHATLYWYQQALGQGPEFLTYFNYEAQPDKSGLPSDRFSAERPEGSISTLTIQRTEQRDSAMYRCASSSQVNTEAFFGQGTRLTVV.